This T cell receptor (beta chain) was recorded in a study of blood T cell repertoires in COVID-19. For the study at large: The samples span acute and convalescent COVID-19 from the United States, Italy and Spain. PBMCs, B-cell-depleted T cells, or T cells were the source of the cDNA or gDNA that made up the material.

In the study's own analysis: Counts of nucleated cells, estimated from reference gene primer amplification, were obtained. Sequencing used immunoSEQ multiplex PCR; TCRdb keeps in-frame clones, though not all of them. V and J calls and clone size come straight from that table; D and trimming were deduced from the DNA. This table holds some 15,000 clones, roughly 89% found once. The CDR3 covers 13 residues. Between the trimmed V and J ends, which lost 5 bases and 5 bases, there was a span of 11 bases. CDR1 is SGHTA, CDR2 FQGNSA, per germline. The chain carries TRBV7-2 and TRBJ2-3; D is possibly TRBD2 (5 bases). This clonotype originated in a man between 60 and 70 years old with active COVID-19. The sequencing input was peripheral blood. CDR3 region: CASSAGREDTQYF. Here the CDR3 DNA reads TGTGCCAGCAGCGCCGGCCGGGAAGATACGCAGTATTTT. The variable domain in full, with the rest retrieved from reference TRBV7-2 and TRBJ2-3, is GAGVSQSPSNKVTEKGKDVELRCDPISGHTALYWYRQSLGQGLEFLIYFQGNSAPDKSGLPSDRFSAERTGGSVSTLTIQRTQQEDSAVYLCASSAGREDTQYFGPGTRLTVL.